This T cell receptor (beta chain) was documented in a study of blood T cell repertoires in COVID-19. Authors' analysis steps: Amplified reference gene primers provided the basis for estimating nucleated cell counts. Generated by immunoSEQ multiplex PCR, the TCRdb table keeps only in-frame clones and is missing some. The V and J calls and clone size come from that table; D and trimming were worked out from the DNA. The sample lists about 70,000 clones, about 90% occurring once. The germline gives CDR1 SGDLS, CDR2 YYNGEE. CDR3 length: 18 residues. After removal of 3 bases from V and 1 base from J, the junction contained 14 bases not matched to a gene.

The sequence derives from a human donor in a cohort sampled during active COVID-19. Sequencing was done on a sample of peripheral blood. The genes are TRBV9 and TRBJ2-5, with TRBD2 matching over 8 bases. This CDR3 reads CASSGSTAGSGAQETQYF. The CDR3 DNA sequence: TGTGCCAGCAGCGGATCTACTGCGGGTAGCGGGGCCCAAGAGACCCAGTACTTC.